The 8 T cell receptor beta chains below come from one sample, sequenced in a study of shared clonotypes between healthy human individuals. Clones were read by immunoSEQ multiplex PCR, and TCRdb kept only the in-frame ones, dropping some. This sample has fewer than 700,000 clones, with around 78% found just once. Sample: PBMCs. These receptors were collected from a woman aged 40 to 55 in good health. Some clones in this sample may be carry-over from other donors' samples.

The chain links TRBV5-1 to TRBJ1-2, with no clear D. The CDR3 contains 11 residues. V was shortened by 5 bases and J by 14 bases, with 16 bases between the two germline ends. Germline lookup yields CDR1 SGHRS and CDR2 YFSETQ. The CDR3, as DNA: TGCGCCAGCAGTATCGGGGAGAAGTGGACCTTC. Translation: CASSIGEKWTF. Full variable domain (remainder filled in from reference TRBV5-1 and TRBJ1-2): KAGVTQTPRYLIKTRGQQVTLSCSPISGHRSVSWYQQTPGQGLQFLFEYFSETQRNKGNFPGRFSGRQFSNSRSEMNVSTLELGDSALYLCASSIGEKWTFGSGTRLTVV.

The chain uses TRBV4-2 and TRBJ2-3; a possible D gene is TRBD1 (6 bases). CDR3 length: 16 residues. The germline gives CDR1 LGHNA, CDR2 YNFKEQ. Trimming took off 1 base at V and 0 bases at J, with 11 bases between the two ends. The CDR3 DNA reads TGTGCCAGCAGCCAAGGTAGACAGGCTAGCACAGATACGCAGTATTTT. Translating it yields CASSQGRQASTDTQYF.

The chain is built from TRBV29-1 and TRBJ1-2, with a tentative D call TRBD1 (5 bases). Germline V gives CDR1 SQVTM, CDR2 ANQGSEA. Trimming left V 7 bases short and J 1 base short, with 10 bases between. The CDR3 spans 12 residues. DNA for the CDR3: TGCAGCGCCGGGACGGATAACTATGGCTACACCTTC. Translating gives CSAGTDNYGYTF.

V usage is TRBV6-4 and J usage is TRBJ2-6; a weak D match, TRBD2 (5 bases). Germline loops: CDR1 MRHNA, CDR2 SNTAGT. The CDR3 spans 16 residues. Trimming took off 0 bases at V and 0 bases at J, with 6 bases between the two ends. CDR3 region: CASSDSTNSGANVLTF. CDR3 nucleotide sequence: TGTGCCAGCAGTGACTCGACTAACTCTGGGGCCAACGTCCTGACTTTC.

The chain is built from TRBV29-1 and TRBJ2-1; D uncertain. Germline V CDR1 and CDR2: SQVTM, ANQGSEA. The length of the CDR3 is 10 residues. V lost 7 bases and J 4 bases, leaving 5 bases between the germline ends. The chain's CDR3 is CSGEYNEQFF. The CDR3 DNA sequence: TGCAGCGGAGAGTACAATGAGCAGTTCTTC.

This clone turned up a few times. The gene calls are TRBV14 and TRBJ1-1, with D possibly matching TRBD1 (6 bases). Germline CDR1 SGHDN, CDR2 FVKESK. The CDR3 has 15 amino acids. V was cut by 0 bases and J by 6 bases, with 14 bases left in between. CDR3 sequence: CASSQDFDRRAEAFF. The DNA for the CDR3 is TGTGCCAGCAGCCAAGACTTCGACAGGAGGGCTGAAGCTTTCTTT.

V is TRBV19 and J is TRBJ2-2; D possibly corresponds to TRBD1 (6 bases). Germline CDR1 LNHDA, CDR2 SQIVND (reference sequence). Trimming shortened V by 10 bases and J by 2 bases, and 14 bases separated the two germline ends. The CDR3 loop spans 14 amino acids. The CDR3 region has the DNA TGTGCCATCCCGGGACACAGCAACACCGGGGAGCTGTTTTTT. This codes for CAIPGHSNTGELFF.

The genes are TRBV18 and TRBJ2-5; D gene uncertain. V lost 0 bases and J 5 bases, leaving 7 bases between the germline ends. The CDR3 runs 13 residues. Per the germline V gene, CDR1 is KGHSH and CDR2 is LQKENI. The CDR3 is CASSPPVLETQYF. CDR3 nucleotides: TGTGCCAGCTCACCACCGGTTCTTGAGACCCAGTACTTC.